The entry below gives a single T cell receptor (beta chain) sequence along with its context. The antigen is unknown. The CDR3 sequence is 13 residues long. Trimming shortened V by 3 bases and J by 7 bases, and 10 bases separated the two germline ends. Per germline, CDR1 SGHTA and CDR2 FQGNSA. These data originate in a study of cytomegalovirus exposure and HLA in healthy donors. Repertoires were generated with immunoSEQ multiplex PCR, while TCRdb's copy carries only in-frame clones and drops some. The sample records about 130,000 clones, around 90% being singletons. Overall study findings and caveats: Most TCR sequences were uncommon, yet certain public TCRs appeared in many donors. Subsequent analysis revealed that first-cohort TCR clusters tended to co-occur in the roughly 120 validation repertoires.

The chain has TRBV7-2 and TRBJ2-1; D uncertain. The sequencing input was PBMCs. This sequence was found in a woman younger than 30 in good health and CMV-seronegative. CDR3 DNA: TGTGCCAGCAGCTTGTCTTTAGTAAATGAGCAGTTCTTC. It translates to CASSLSLVNEQFF.